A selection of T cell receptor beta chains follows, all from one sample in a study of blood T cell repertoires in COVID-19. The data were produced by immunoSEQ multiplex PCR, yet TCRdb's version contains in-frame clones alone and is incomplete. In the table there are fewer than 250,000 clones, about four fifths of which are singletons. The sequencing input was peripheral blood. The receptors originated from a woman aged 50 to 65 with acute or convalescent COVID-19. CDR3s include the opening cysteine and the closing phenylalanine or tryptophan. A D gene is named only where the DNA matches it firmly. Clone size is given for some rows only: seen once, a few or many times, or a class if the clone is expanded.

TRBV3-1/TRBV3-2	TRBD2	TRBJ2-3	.	TGTGCCAGCAGCCAAGGATCTGGGACTAGCGGGCCTAGCACAGATACGCAGTATTTT	CASSQGSGTSGPSTDTQYF
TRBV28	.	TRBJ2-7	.	TGTGCCAGCAGTTCCTCTTCTAAATTAATCGACGAGCAGTACTTC	CASSSSSKLIDEQYF
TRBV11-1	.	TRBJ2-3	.	TGTGCCAGCAGGCCCCGGACTCCCCTAAGCACAGATACGCAGTATTTT	CASRPRTPLSTDTQYF
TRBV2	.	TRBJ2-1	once	TGTGCCAGCAGTCCTGGGGGCCCCTCCGGCGGTGAGCAGTTCTTC	CASSPGGPSGGEQFF
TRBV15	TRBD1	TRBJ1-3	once	TGTGCCACCAGCAGAGACGGAATAGACGACAGGGCCCGAACCGCCATATATTTT	CATSRDGIDDRARTAIYF
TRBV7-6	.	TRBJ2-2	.	TGTGCCAGCAGCTTAGGGGACTCCACCGGGGAGCTGTTTTTT	CASSLGDSTGELFF
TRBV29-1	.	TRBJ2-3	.	TGCAGCGTTGAAGGGGGACAGCGGGGCACAGATACGCAGTATTTT	CSVEGGQRGTDTQYF
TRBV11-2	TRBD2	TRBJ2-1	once	TGTGCCAGCAGCCTGAAAGCGGGAAGGTTCTACAATGAGCAGTTCTTC	CASSLKAGRFYNEQFF
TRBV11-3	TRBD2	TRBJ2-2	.	TGTGCCAGCAGCTTAGGAGGGACTAGCGTCCCCGCCGGGGAGCTGTTTTTT	CASSLGGTSVPAGELFF
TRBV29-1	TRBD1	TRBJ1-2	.	TGCAGCGTTGGACAGGGCCTCAACTATGGCTACACCTTC	CSVGQGLNYGYTF
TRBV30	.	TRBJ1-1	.	TGTGCCTGGAGTGTGCGGGCAGGAGGGACTGAAGCTTTCTTT	CAWSVRAGGTEAFF
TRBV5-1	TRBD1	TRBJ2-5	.	TGCGCCAGCAGCCCGGGACAGCAAGAGACCCAGTACTTC	CASSPGQQETQYF
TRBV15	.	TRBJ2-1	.	TGTGCCACCAGCCGATCGAGCGGGACACAGTTCTTC	CATSRSSGTQFF
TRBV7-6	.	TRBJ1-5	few	TGTGCCAGCAGCTTAGGGGGGCGAAGCAATCAGCCCCAGCATTTT	CASSLGGRSNQPQHF
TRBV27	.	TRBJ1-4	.	TGTGCCAGCAGTTTATCTTCACAGGGCACTAATGAAAAACTGTTTTTT	CASSLSSQGTNEKLFF
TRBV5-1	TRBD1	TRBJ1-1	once	TGCGCCAGCAGCGGGGGACAGGGATTTAAGGACACTGAAGCTTTCTTT	CASSGGQGFKDTEAFF
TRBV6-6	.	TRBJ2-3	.	TGTGCCAGCACCGGACACCCCACAGATACGCAGTATTTT	CASTGHPTDTQYF
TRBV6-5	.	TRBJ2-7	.	TGTGCCAGCAGTTCCGCGGGGATGGGCAGTCACGAGCAGTACTTC	CASSSAGMGSHEQYF
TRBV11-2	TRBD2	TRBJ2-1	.	TGTGCCAGCAGCTTAGGCCTAGCGGGAGTAGGTGAGCAGTTCTTC	CASSLGLAGVGEQFF
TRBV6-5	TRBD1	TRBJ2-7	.	TGTGCCAGCAGTCTACAGGGGGCCGGATACGAGCAGTACTTC	CASSLQGAGYEQYF
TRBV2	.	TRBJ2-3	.	TGTGCCACCACCTTAGATAGCGTGAGCACAGATACGCAGTATTTT	CATTLDSVSTDTQYF
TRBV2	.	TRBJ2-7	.	TGTGCCAGCAGGGCCGAAGGGGGGCAGTACTTC	CASRAEGGQYF
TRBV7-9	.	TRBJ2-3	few	TGTGCCAGCAGCTTAGGGGCAGGTGTGGGAGATACGCAGTATTTT	CASSLGAGVGDTQYF
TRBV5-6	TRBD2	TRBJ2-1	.	TGTGCCAGCAGCTTGACACTAGCGGGACTCCGGGGGGATGAGCAGTTCTTC	CASSLTLAGLRGDEQFF
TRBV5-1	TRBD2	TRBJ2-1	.	TGCGCCAGCAGCTTGGGGCTAGCGGGAGTTGAGCAGTTCTTC	CASSLGLAGVEQFF
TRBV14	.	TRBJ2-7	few	TGTGCCAGCAGCCAAGAGGAGGGAACAGCCTACGAGCAGTACTTC	CASSQEEGTAYEQYF
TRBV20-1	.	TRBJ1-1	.	TGCAGTGCCCTTTGGACAGTTGAAGCTTTCTTT	CSALWTVEAFF
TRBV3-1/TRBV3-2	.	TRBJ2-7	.	TGTGCCAGCAGCTCCGGAGAGTTCGTATCCTACGAGCAGTACTTC	CASSSGEFVSYEQYF
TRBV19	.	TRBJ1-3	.	TGTGCCAGTAGGAGGGAGCAGCTCGCACTATCTGGAAACACCATATATTTT	CASRREQLALSGNTIYF
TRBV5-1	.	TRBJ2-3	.	TGCGCCAGCAGTCCCTCGACTAGATCAACAGATACGCAGTATTTT	CASSPSTRSTDTQYF
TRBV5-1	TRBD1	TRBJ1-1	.	TGCGCCAGCCACCGACGTACAGGGGGCGGGATGTCTGAAGCTTTCTTT	CASHRRTGGGMSEAFF
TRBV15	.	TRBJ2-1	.	TGTGCCACCAGCAGAGGAGGAGCGAATGAGCAGTTCTTC	CATSRGGANEQFF
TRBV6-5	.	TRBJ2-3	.	TGTGCCAGCAGTTATTCTTCGGGGAGAGGCACAGATACGCAGTATTTT	CASSYSSGRGTDTQYF
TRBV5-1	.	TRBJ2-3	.	TGCGCCAGCAGCTTGGGTAGCGGTCGCAGCACAGATACGCAGTATTTT	CASSLGSGRSTDTQYF
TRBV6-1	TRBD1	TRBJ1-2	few	TGTGCCAGCAGTGAAAAGGGGGCCTTCCCCGGCTACACCTTC	CASSEKGAFPGYTF
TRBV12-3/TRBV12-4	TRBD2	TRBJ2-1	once	TGTGCCAGCAGCGACACGGGGGGAGATGAGCAGTTCTTC	CASSDTGGDEQFF
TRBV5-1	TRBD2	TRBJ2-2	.	TGCGCCAGCAGCTCTAGCGGGAGGAGGGCCGGGGAGCTGTTTTTT	CASSSSGRRAGELFF
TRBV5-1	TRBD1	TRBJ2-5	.	TGCGCCAGCAGCTCCACAGGGGGGGAGACCCAGTACTTC	CASSSTGGETQYF
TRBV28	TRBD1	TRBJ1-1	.	TGTGCCAGCAGTAACCCCACAGGGGACACTGAAGCTTTCTTT	CASSNPTGDTEAFF
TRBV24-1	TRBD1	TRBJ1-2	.	TGTGCCACCAGTGATGACAGGGCTCCTGGCTACACCTTC	CATSDDRAPGYTF
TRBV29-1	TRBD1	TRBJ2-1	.	TGCAGCGGGAGACGACAGGGTTTATACAATGAGCAGTTCTTC	CSGRRQGLYNEQFF